The entry below gives a single T cell receptor (beta chain) sequence along with its context. Its antigen is still unknown. No base quality information exists; no much larger clone differs at one position. CDR1 and CDR2 (SGHDN, FVKESK) derive from the germline V gene. The CDR3 spans 14 residues, from the cysteine through the phenylalanine. Here the CDR3 DNA is all that survives: 42 bases in frame from base 1. The junction shows trimming of 6 bases on V and 1 base on J, plus 10 bases between the germline ends. Collaborating institutions collected whole blood in K2EDTA tubes following their own protocols. For TCRbeta analysis, collaborators shipped samples in one of three forms: frozen whole blood, isolated PBMCs, or DNA extracted from either of those sample types. The immunoSEQ Assay, a bias-controlled multiplex PCR, was used to amplify TCRbeta CDR3 regions from genomic DNA. In the original analysis: Within the assay, amplification of reference gene primers was used to estimate how many nucleated cells each sample contained. To quantify the absolute abundance of each unique TCRbeta CDR3 rearrangement, sequence reads were collapsed and filtered. For each sample, productive Simpson clonality was calculated as the square root of Simpson's diversity index over productive rearrangements. The immuneACCESS repertoire file appears here via TCRdb, limited to in-frame rearrangements. These files lack a portion of the clones; in checked studies, under half of the deficit traces to unresolved V genes, and the cause of the others is not known. V and J calls and clone size follow that table, whereas D and trimming were derived from the DNA. In all, the sample holds about 400,000 clones, and roughly 90% of those were seen once. The top ten constitute over 1.3% of the sample.

The source of the sample is a study of blood T cell repertoires in COVID-19 (dated by TCRdb to about 2020). For the wider study: The collaborator samples originated in the United States, Italy and Spain and spanned the acute and convalescent phases of COVID-19. The prospective study material was composed of cDNA or gDNA derived from T cells, B-cell-depleted T cells, or PBMCs. Where available, HLA class I and class II types were taken from metadata supplied by the sample provider and were not determined by assay-based typing. The samples were drawn from two sources: the first 160 participants of the ongoing ImmuneRACE study, and 1,200 or so subjects contributed by 6 global collaborators. Sample metadata almost always included a de-identified subject ID, COVID-19 status, age in years and sex. The repertoires were made available in a free public database intended to serve as a resource for research on the immune response to SARS-CoV-2. The dataset comprised deeply sampled blood TCRbeta repertoires from subjects exposed to, actively infected with, or recovered from COVID-19. Broad study findings and their caveats: Clinical and demographic metadata were provided uncurated, with the amount varying by source and participant.

The rearranged chain carries TRBV14 and TRBJ1-3, with the D gene not clear enough to name. Material: peripheral blood. The TCR comes from a woman in her twenties or thirties with active or convalescent COVID-19. The base sequence is TGTGCCAGCAGTCCTGCCGGGTCTGGAAACACCATATATTTT. This gives the protein CASSPAGSGNTIYF.